This TCR beta chain was captured by sequencing in a study of T-cell memory formation after mild COVID-19. Study summary: TCR clusters showed largely donor specificity. Study-level points and caveats: Some responding clones appeared in pre-infection memory, suggesting cross-reactive memory joined. What remained unconfirmed was the SARS-CoV-2 specificity of second-wave clones peaking on day 37.

Barcoded TCR alpha and TCR beta cDNA libraries with UMIs came from 5'RACE using constant-segment primers. TCRdb used MiXCR to reprocess the 5' RACE reads, holding one entry per CDR3 protein. The sample records about 290,000 distinct CDR3 sequences, roughly 15% being singletons. This clonotype was observed at least ten times. Its antigen is unknown. This CDR3 has 15 amino acids. Germline CDR1 is SQVTM and CDR2 is ANQGSEA. V was clipped by 5 bases and J by 4 bases; unmatched bases: 11. The rearrangement links TRBV29-1 to TRBJ2-3, with 8 bases lining up with TRBD2. This sequence was found in a man aged 18 to 29 who had mild COVID-19 (a few samples of this study predate the infection). Cell type and time point are not known. Material for sequencing was PBMCs or a T cell subset sorted from them (not recorded which). CDR3 nucleotide sequence: TGCAGCGTTCCGAAAGCGGGGGCGAGTTCAGATACGCAGTATTTT. The encoded protein is CSVPKAGASSDTQYF.